The source of this TCR beta chain is a study of blood T cell repertoires in COVID-19. Original processing notes: Amplified reference gene primers provided the basis for estimating nucleated cell counts. Method: immunoSEQ multiplex PCR; TCRdb's copy keeps in-frame clones and lacks some. The DNA gave D and trimming, while V, J and clone size come from that table. The sample lists a few hundred thousand clones, roughly 89% occurring once. The material sequenced was peripheral blood. The source of this sequence is a woman aged 35 to 49 who had recovered from COVID-19.

This chain's CDR3 is CASSQAYRGSEKLFF. In DNA, the CDR3 is TGTGCCAGCAGCCAGGCCTACAGGGGTAGTGAAAAACTGTTTTTT. This chain uses TRBV3-1 (or the pseudogene TRBV3-2) with TRBJ1-4, with 7 nucleotides matching TRBD1. The CDR3 totals 15 residues. Per the germline V gene, CDR1 is LGHDT and CDR2 is YNNKEL (reference sequence). The J segment lost 7 bases and the V segment lost 3 bases, leaving 8 bases of the junction unmatched.